This T cell receptor (beta chain) comes out of a study of blood T cell repertoires in COVID-19. Overall study: Samples representing acute and convalescent COVID-19 were sourced from the United States, Italy and Spain. From T cells, B-cell-depleted T cells, or PBMCs came the material, which was cDNA or gDNA.

Methods used by the authors: Cell counts per sample came from amplifying reference gene primers. The repertoire was sequenced with immunoSEQ multiplex PCR; TCRdb's copy has only in-frame clones and lacks some. The D gene and trimming were derived from the DNA, and the V and J assignments and clone size from that table. The sample holds over 100,000 clones, 70% to 80% seen once. The CDR3 totals 16 residues. Per the germline V gene, CDR1 is PRHDT and CDR2 is FYEKMQ (reference sequence). V was clipped by 6 bases and J by 4 bases; unmatched bases: 11. This clonotype originated in a man aged 60 to 75 with active or convalescent COVID-19. Sequencing used peripheral blood. This rearrangement joins TRBV13 to TRBJ1-1, with 10 bases fitting TRBD1. CDR3 amino acids: CASSRITGTGVTEAFF. Written as DNA, the CDR3 is TGTGCCAGCAGTCGAATTACCGGGACAGGGGTCACTGAAGCTTTCTTT.